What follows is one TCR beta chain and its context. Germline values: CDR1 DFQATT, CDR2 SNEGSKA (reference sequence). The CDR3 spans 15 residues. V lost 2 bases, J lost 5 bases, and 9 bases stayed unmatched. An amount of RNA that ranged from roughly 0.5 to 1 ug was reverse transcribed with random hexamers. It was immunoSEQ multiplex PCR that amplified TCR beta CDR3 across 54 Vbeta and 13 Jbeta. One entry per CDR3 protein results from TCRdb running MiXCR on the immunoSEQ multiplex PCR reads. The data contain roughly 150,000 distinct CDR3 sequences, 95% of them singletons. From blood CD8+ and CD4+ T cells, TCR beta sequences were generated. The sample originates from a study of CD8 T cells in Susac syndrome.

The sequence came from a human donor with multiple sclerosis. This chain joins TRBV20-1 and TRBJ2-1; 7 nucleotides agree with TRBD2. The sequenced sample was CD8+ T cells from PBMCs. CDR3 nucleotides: TGCAGTGCTAGACTAGCGGCCCTACTAGACAATGAGCAGTTCTTC. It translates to CSARLAALLDNEQFF.